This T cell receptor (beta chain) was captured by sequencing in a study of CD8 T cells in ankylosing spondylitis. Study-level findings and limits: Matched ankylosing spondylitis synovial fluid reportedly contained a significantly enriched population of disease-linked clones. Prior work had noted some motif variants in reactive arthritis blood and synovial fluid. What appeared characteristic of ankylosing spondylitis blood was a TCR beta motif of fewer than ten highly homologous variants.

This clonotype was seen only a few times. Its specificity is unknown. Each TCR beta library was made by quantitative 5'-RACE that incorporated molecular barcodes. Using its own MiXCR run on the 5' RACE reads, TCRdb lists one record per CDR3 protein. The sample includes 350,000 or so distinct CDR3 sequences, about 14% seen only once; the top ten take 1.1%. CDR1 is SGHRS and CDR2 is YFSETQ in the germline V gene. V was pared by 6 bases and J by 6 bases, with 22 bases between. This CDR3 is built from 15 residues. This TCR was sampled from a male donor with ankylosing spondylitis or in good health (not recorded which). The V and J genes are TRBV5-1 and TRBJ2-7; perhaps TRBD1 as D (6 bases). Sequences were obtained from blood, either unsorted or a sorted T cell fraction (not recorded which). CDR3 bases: TGCGCCAGCAACAGAGAAACGGCAGGGGTGGGCGAGCAGTACTTC. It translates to CASNRETAGVGEQYF.